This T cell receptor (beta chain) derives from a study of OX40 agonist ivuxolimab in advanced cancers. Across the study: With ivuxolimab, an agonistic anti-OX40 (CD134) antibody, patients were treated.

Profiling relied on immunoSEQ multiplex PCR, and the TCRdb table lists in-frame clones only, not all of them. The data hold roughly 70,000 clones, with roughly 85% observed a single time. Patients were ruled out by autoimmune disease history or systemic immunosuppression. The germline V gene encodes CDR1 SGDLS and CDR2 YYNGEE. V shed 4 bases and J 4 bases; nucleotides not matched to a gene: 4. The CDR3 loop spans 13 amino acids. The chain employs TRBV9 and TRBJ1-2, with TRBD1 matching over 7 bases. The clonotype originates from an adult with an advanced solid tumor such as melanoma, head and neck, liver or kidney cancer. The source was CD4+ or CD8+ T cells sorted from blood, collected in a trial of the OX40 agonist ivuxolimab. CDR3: CASSPGQTYGYTF. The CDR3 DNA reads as TGTGCCAGCAGCCCGGGACAGACCTATGGCTACACCTTC.